The clone carrying this T cell receptor (beta chain) appeared many times. Its antigen remains unidentified. The data were obtained in a study of blood T cells in healthy people across ages. Whole-study findings and limits: The study regarded diversity estimates from one million T cells as underestimates.

The authors ran a second PCR of 7 to 11 cycles using a sample-barcoded 5' primer and a J-beta primer mix. MiXCR was run by TCRdb on the 5' RACE reads, yielding one entry per CDR3 protein. The table lists roughly 1,700,000 distinct CDR3 sequences, about 28% of them singletons. From germline, CDR1 is SNHLY and CDR2 FYNNEI. Trimming removed 5 bases from V and 5 bases from J; junction bases left unmatched: 8. This CDR3 comprises 15 residues. The rearrangement uses TRBV2 and TRBJ2-1, with 8 bases fitting TRBD2. The source is a woman aged 25 to 39 in good health. Source material: blood. The CDR3 here is CASSPLAGYNNEQFF. CDR3 sequence (DNA): TGTGCCAGCAGTCCTTTAGCGGGATATAACAATGAGCAGTTCTTC.